Following are 21 T cell receptor beta chains from one sample sequenced in a study of beta chain features in type 1 diabetes. Investigators reverse transcribed all isolated RNA, so they sequenced expressed TCRB transcripts. Generated by immunoSEQ multiplex PCR, the TCRdb table keeps only in-frame clones and is missing some. Seen here are about 200,000 clones, about a tenth observed once, and the top ten hold 1% to 1.5%. Sequencing was carried out using central memory CD4+ T cells from blood. The receptor source for this set is a man aged 18 to 29 in good health.

The chain links TRBV6-5 to TRBJ2-7, with 9 bases matching TRBD1. The CDR3 spans 15 residues. V gave up 4 bases and J gave up 5 bases; unmatched junction bases: 9. Looked up from germline, CDR1 is MNHEY and CDR2 is SVGAGI. The CDR3, as DNA: TGTGCCAGCAGTTCACAGGGGGCAAGTAAGAACGAGCAGTACTTC. Its protein product is CASSSQGASKNEQYF.

This clone was seen a handful of times. Germline is not matched at one junction end, which may reflect a read error. The rearrangement uses TRBV7-7 and TRBJ2-5, with 13 bases that match TRBD2. This CDR3 is 16 amino acids long. Germline loops: CDR1 SSHAT, CDR2 FNYEAQ (reference sequence). DNA for the CDR3: TGTGCTAGCAGCTTAGCCGGACTAGCGGGAGAAGAGACCCAGTACTTC. Translating it yields CASSLAGLAGEETQYF.

This clone turned up a few times. The chain joins TRBV2 to TRBJ2-1; D may be TRBD2 (6 bases). CDR1 and CDR2 (germline): SNHLY, FYNNEI. The CDR3 consists of 17 residues. The V gene lost 7 bases and the J gene lost 0 bases, with 19 bases spanning the gap. Here the CDR3 DNA reads TGTGCCAGCATGAGTAGCGGATCTCTCTTCTCCTACAATGAGCAGTTCTTC. As protein: CASMSSGSLFSYNEQFF.

This clone was counted a few times. The rearrangement links TRBV7-9 to TRBJ1-1; a weak D match, TRBD1 (5 bases). CDR3 size: 13 residues. From germline, CDR1 is SEHNR and CDR2 FQNEAQ (reference sequence). Trimming stripped 5 bases from V and 1 base from J, with 8 bases between. Here the CDR3 DNA reads TGTGCCAGCAGCCAGGGAGAGAACACTGAAGCTTTCTTT. This gives the protein CASSQGENTEAFF.

This clone was picked up a small number of times. The rearrangement links TRBV30 to TRBJ1-3; D remains ambiguous. Germline CDR1 and CDR2: GTSNPN and SVGIG (reference sequence). The CDR3 consists of 14 residues. V lost 1 base and J lost 0, with 7 bases in between. CDR3 nucleotide sequence: TGTGCCTGGAGTGGCGTGGGCTCTGGAAACACCATATATTTT. Amino acids: CAWSGVGSGNTIYF.

V and J are TRBV7-8 and TRBJ2-7; 16 nucleotides line up with TRBD2. The V gene's germline CDR1 is SGHVS and CDR2 FQNEAQ. The CDR3 runs 17 residues. V lost 4 bases to trimming and J lost 3 bases; unmatched junction nucleotides: 6. CDR3 coding DNA: TGTGCCAGCAGCTGGGGACTAGCGGGAGGGATGGTCTACGAGCAGTACTTC. Encoded protein: CASSWGLAGGMVYEQYF.

This rearrangement joins TRBV6-5 to TRBJ2-7, with D possibly TRBD1 on 6 matching bases. Looked up from germline, CDR1 is MNHEY and CDR2 is SVGAGI. The CDR3 extends over 14 amino acids. The ends were cut back, 2 bases at V and 0 bases at J, with 8 bases in the middle. CDR3 bases: TGTGCCAGCAGTTACCGGGACAACTCCTACGAGCAGTACTTC. Encoded protein: CASSYRDNSYEQYF.

In its sample, this clone was seen a few times. The rearrangement links TRBV5-1 to TRBJ2-7; a possible D gene is TRBD1 (6 bases). With 0 bases removed from V and 7 bases from J, the gap between germline ends came to 14 bases. The length of the CDR3 is 14 residues. Germline loops: CDR1 SGHRS, CDR2 YFSETQ. In DNA, the CDR3 is TGCGCCAGCAGCTTGGTGCAGGGGCGAGGTGAGCAGTACTTC. Protein sequence: CASSLVQGRGEQYF. Complete variable domain (other parts from reference TRBV5-1 and TRBJ2-7): KAGVTQTPRYLIKTRGQQVTLSCSPISGHRSVSWYQQTPGQGLQFLFEYFSETQRNKGNFPGRFSGRQFSNSRSEMNVSTLELGDSALYLCASSLVQGRGEQYFGPGTRLTVT.

This clone was detected many times. The chain employs TRBV27 and TRBJ2-3, with D unclear. V lost 2 bases and J 0 bases, leaving 6 bases between the germline ends. Germline CDR1 MNHEY, CDR2 SMNVEV (reference sequence). This CDR3 region has 14 residues. CDR3 bases: TGTGCCAGCAGTTTAAGGTCCAGCACAGATACGCAGTATTTT. Translated: CASSLRSSTDTQYF.

The chain links TRBV10-3 to TRBJ2-3, with TRBD2 identical over 10 bases. V dropped 2 bases and J dropped 4; count of bases not matched to a gene: 6. Germline-derived CDR1 and CDR2 are ENHRY and SYGVKD. This CDR3 region has 16 residues. CDR3 bases: TGTGCCATCAGTGAGCAAACTAGCGGGACATCAGATACGCAGTATTTT. Its translation is CAISEQTSGTSDTQYF.

As to this clone: The same CDR3 arises from other DNA sequences in this sample as well. The chain recombines TRBV18 with TRBJ1-1; D possibly corresponds to TRBD1 (5 bases). The germline V and J ends were trimmed by 0 bases and 4 bases, with 6 bases remaining between them. The germline V gene has CDR1 KGHSH and CDR2 LQKENI. The CDR3 consists of 13 residues. CDR3 sequence: CASSPPGGTEAFF. CDR3 coding DNA: TGTGCCAGCTCACCACCCGGGGGCACTGAAGCTTTCTTT. The full variable domain, rest sourced from reference TRBV18 and TRBJ1-1, is NAGVMQNPRHLVRRRGQEARLRCSPMKGHSHVYWYRQLPEEGLKFMVYLQKENIIDESGMPKERFSAEFPKEGPSILRIQQVVRGDSAAYFCASSPPGGTEAFFGQGTRLTVV.

J is TRBJ1-3 and V is TRBV10-3, with 8 positions matching TRBD1. Looked up from germline, CDR1 is ENHRY and CDR2 is SYGVKD. V gave up 1 base and J gave up 2 bases; unmatched junction bases: 1. The length of the CDR3 is 15 residues. CDR3 DNA sequence: TGTGCCATCAGTGAGTTGGACAGGGCTGGAAACACCATATATTTT. Amino acids: CAISELDRAGNTIYF.

The chain joins TRBV7-2 to TRBJ2-1; the match to TRBD1 covers 9 bases. Germline CDR1 SGHTA, CDR2 FQGNSA. The CDR3 contains 15 residues. V was pared by 5 bases and J by 4 bases, with 6 bases of the junction left unmatched. The CDR3 reads CASSPRDRVYNEQFF. The CDR3 DNA follows: TGTGCCAGCAGCCCCCGGGACAGGGTGTACAATGAGCAGTTCTTC.

The chain links TRBV7-9 to TRBJ2-2; 10 positions match TRBD2. This CDR3 contains 17 residues. The J segment lost 0 bases and the V segment lost 5 bases, leaving 6 bases of the junction unmatched. Germline V gives CDR1 SEHNR, CDR2 FQNEAQ (reference sequence). In DNA form, the CDR3 reads TGTGCCAGCAGCCCCGGGACTAGCGCCACGAACACCGGGGAGCTGTTTTTT. Translation gives CASSPGTSATNTGELFF. Full variable domain (remainder filled in from reference TRBV7-9 and TRBJ2-2): DTGVSQNPRHKITKRGQNVTFRCDPISEHNRLYWYRQTLGQGPEFLTYFQNEAQLEKSRLLSDRFSAERPKGSFSTLEIQRTEQGDSAMYLCASSPGTSATNTGELFFGEGSRLTVL.

This clone was counted only a few times. The CDR3 spells CASSGGSSYEQYF. For the CDR3, the DNA is TGCGCCAGCAGCGGAGGGTCCTCCTACGAGCAGTACTTC. The rearrangement joins TRBV5-1 to TRBJ2-7; perhaps TRBD2 as D (6 bases). Per the germline V gene, CDR1 is SGHRS and CDR2 is YFSETQ. CDR3 length: 13 residues. Trimming pared 4 bases from V and 0 bases from J, leaving 8 bases between.

The V and J genes are TRBV5-1 and TRBJ2-7, with 8 bases fitting TRBD1. The CDR3 is 15 amino acids. V was clipped by 4 bases and J by 0 bases; unmatched bases: 6. CDR1 is SGHRS and CDR2 is YFSETQ in the germline V gene. CDR3 in amino acids: CASSIRQGPSYEQYF. As DNA, the CDR3 is TGCGCCAGCAGCATAAGACAGGGGCCCTCCTACGAGCAGTACTTC.

For this clone: Additional DNA sequences in this sample encode the identical CDR3. CDR3 nucleotides: TGTGCCAGCAGCTGGGGGACAGCGTACGAGCAGTACTTC. Amino acid sequence: CASSWGTAYEQYF. The chain combines TRBV5-6 with TRBJ2-7, with TRBD1 matching 7 bases. Germline loops: CDR1 SGHDT, CDR2 YYEEEE. The CDR3 loop spans 13 amino acids. The ends lost 3 bases at V and 4 bases at J; junction bases unmatched: 4. The full variable domain, completed using reference TRBV5-6 and TRBJ2-7, is DAGVTQSPTHLIKTRGQQVTLRCSPKSGHDTVSWYQQALGQGPQFIFQYYEEEERQRGNFPDRFSGHQFPNYSSELNVNALLLGDSALYLCASSWGTAYEQYFGPGTRLTVT.

This clone was detected a few times. This chain joins TRBV7-9 and TRBJ2-3; D gene unclear. V was clipped by 1 base and J by 3 bases, with 8 bases between them. The CDR3 spans 14 residues. Germline V gene data show CDR1 as SEHNR and CDR2 as FQNEAQ (reference sequence). The CDR3 coding sequence is TGTGCCAGCAGCTTAGACGGTATGACAGATACGCAGTATTTT. It is translated as CASSLDGMTDTQYF.

This sequence joins TRBV4-2 and TRBJ2-2, with TRBD2 identical over 10 bases. This CDR3 region has 22 residues. After removal of 4 bases from V and 0 bases from J, the junction contained 20 bases not matched to a gene. Germline V gives CDR1 LGHNA, CDR2 YNFKEQ. DNA for the CDR3: TGTGCCAGCAGCCGCCCGGCCTTAAACCGGGCTAGCGGGAGATCGAACACCGGGGAGCTGTTTTTT. This sequence encodes CASSRPALNRASGRSNTGELFF.

This clone was counted a few times. The chain has TRBV20-1 and TRBJ2-7; D call uncertain. This CDR3 is built from 10 residues. The germline gives CDR1 DFQATT, CDR2 SNEGSKA (reference sequence). Between the trimmed V and J ends, which lost 3 bases and 7 bases, there was a span of 7 bases. The CDR3 protein is CSASRREQYF. The CDR3 nucleotides read TGCAGTGCTAGTCGGCGAGAGCAGTACTTC.

This clone showed up many times. J is TRBJ2-1 and V is TRBV7-2; D unresolved. CDR3 length: 14 amino acids. The V gene's germline CDR1 is SGHTA and CDR2 FQGNSA. V was cut by 1 base and J by 3 bases, with 7 bases left in between. Here the CDR3 reads CASSLDRLYNEQFF. The CDR3 nucleotides read TGTGCCAGCAGCTTAGATCGGCTCTACAATGAGCAGTTCTTC.